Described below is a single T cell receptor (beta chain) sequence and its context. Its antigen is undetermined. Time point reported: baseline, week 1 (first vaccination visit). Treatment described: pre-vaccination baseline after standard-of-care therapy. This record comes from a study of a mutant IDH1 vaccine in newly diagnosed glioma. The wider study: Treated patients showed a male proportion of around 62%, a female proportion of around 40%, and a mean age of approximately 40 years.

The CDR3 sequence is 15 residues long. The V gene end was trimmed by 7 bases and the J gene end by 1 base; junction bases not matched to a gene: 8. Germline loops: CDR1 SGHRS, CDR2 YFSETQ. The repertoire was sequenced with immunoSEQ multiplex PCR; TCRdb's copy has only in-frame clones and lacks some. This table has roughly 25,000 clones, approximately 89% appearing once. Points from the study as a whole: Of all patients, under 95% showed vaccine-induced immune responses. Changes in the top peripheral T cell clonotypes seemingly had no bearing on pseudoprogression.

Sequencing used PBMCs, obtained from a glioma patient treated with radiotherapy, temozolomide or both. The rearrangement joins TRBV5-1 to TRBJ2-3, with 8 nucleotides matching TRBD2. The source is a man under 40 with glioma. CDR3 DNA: TGCGCCAGCCAGAGGCAGACTAGCGGCACAGATACGCAGTATTTT. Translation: CASQRQTSGTDTQYF.